The sample holds a few counts of the clone carrying this TCR beta chain. Its matching antigen is unknown. It was uncontrolled infection, other autoimmune disease, pregnancy or lactation that excluded patients. An approximately 10 ml volume of fresh peripheral blood provided the PBMCs. This record belongs to a study of T cells in Graves' hyperthyroidism and ophthalmopathy. General observations from the study: The model foresaw ophthalmopathy a median about 6.5 months prior to onset. Separation of ophthalmopathy from stable hyperthyroidism was achieved by a 13 V-J model.

Amplified regions were TCR beta CDR3 sequences from RNA transcripts. Initially, a first-round RT-PCR of the TCR CDR3 employed the HTBI primer set. TCRdb re-called the multiplex PCR reads through MiXCR, storing one row per CDR3 protein. This sample has some 460,000 distinct CDR3 sequences, with about a sixth found just once. Trimming took off 4 bases at V and 2 bases at J, with 15 bases between the two ends. Germline V gene sequence: CDR1 SQVTM, CDR2 ANQGSEA. This CDR3 has 14 amino acids. The chain couples TRBV29-1 to TRBJ2-7; D might be TRBD1 or TRBD2, each matching 5 bases. The source of this sequence is a woman under 30 with Graves' hyperthyroidism. The material sequenced was blood. The CDR3 here is CSVVKSRGPYEQYF. The CDR3 DNA is TGCAGCGTTGTGAAGTCCCGGGGACCCTACGAGCAGTACTTC.